This T cell receptor beta chain was identified in a study of CD8 T cells in ankylosing spondylitis. Study results and caveats: In ankylosing spondylitis blood, a motif of roughly eight highly homologous TCR beta variants appeared characteristic. Relatively scarce in peripheral blood, disease-linked clones were CD8+. The authors reported significant enrichment of disease-linked clones in matched ankylosing spondylitis synovial fluid.

CDR3 length equals 16 residues. Germline-derived CDR1 and CDR2 are SGDLS and YYNGEE. V was shortened by 2 bases and J by 4 bases, with 17 bases between the two germline ends. Quantitative barcoded 5'-RACE was used to prepare TCR beta libraries. TCRdb recomputed calls from the 5' RACE reads with MiXCR, one row per CDR3 protein. The sample includes over 450,000 distinct CDR3 sequences, about an eighth of them seen just once. A word on this clonotype: Its antigen is not known.

The source is a male donor with ankylosing spondylitis. The V call is TRBV9, the J call TRBJ2-3; a weak D match, TRBD1 (5 bases). The specimen was blood, either unsorted or a sorted T cell fraction (not recorded which). The CDR3 bases are TGTGCCAGCAGCGTCGCGTCAGGGTATGGCGCAGATACGCAGTATTTT. Translated: CASSVASGYGADTQYF.